This is a list of T cell receptor beta chains from one sample in a study of blood T cell repertoires in COVID-19. Here immunoSEQ multiplex PCR was the method, and the copy in TCRdb shows in-frame clones only, minus some. Altogether tens of thousands of clones are present, 82% being singletons, with the ten largest covering 6% to 7.5%. The sample consisted of peripheral blood. The receptors stem from a man aged 45-60 years with active or convalescent COVID-19. Both conserved end residues are part of each CDR3. D genes are given only for firm matches. Size is stated for part of the rows, as once, few or many counts, or as a class when the clone is expanded.

clone_size d_call j_call v_call cdr3_aa cdr3_nt
- - TRBJ1-1 TRBV27 CASSLAGADTEAFF TGTGCCAGCAGTTTAGCGGGGGCGGACACTGAAGCTTTCTTT
- TRBD1 TRBJ1-2 TRBV6-4 CASSDRTGAGYTF TGTGCCAGCAGTGACCGGACAGGGGCGGGCTACACCTTC
- - TRBJ2-5 TRBV6-5 CASKVYGEETQYF TGTGCCAGCAAGGTCTACGGGGAAGAGACCCAGTACTTC
- TRBD1 TRBJ2-2 TRBV27 CASSLFSLQGAGGELFF TGTGCCAGCAGTTTATTCTCCCTACAGGGGGCCGGCGGGGAGCTGTTTTTT
- TRBD1 TRBJ1-2 TRBV3-1/TRBV3-2 CASSPWTGTGGYYGYTF TGTGCCAGCAGCCCCTGGACGGGTACAGGGGGATACTATGGCTACACCTTC
- - TRBJ1-1 TRBV7-9 CASSLRDEAFF TGTGCCAGCAGCTTACGGGATGAAGCTTTCTTT
- TRBD2 TRBJ2-5 TRBV6-2/TRBV6-3 CASSYPSGGASETQYF TGTGCCAGCAGTTATCCTAGCGGGGGGGCGTCGGAGACCCAGTACTTC
- TRBD1 TRBJ1-2 TRBV29-1 CSVRPGQGIGYTF TGCAGCGTTCGGCCGGGACAGGGTATTGGCTACACCTTC
- - TRBJ1-5 TRBV7-2 CASSLLFRADQPQHF TGTGCCAGCAGCTTATTATTCAGGGCAGATCAGCCCCAGCATTTT
- - TRBJ2-5 TRBV30 CAWGEPGLETQYF TGTGCCTGGGGGGAACCAGGGTTAGAGACCCAGTACTTC
- TRBD2 TRBJ2-2 TRBV3-1/TRBV3-2 CASSYSGTSSGELFF TGTGCCAGCAGCTATTCCGGGACTAGTTCCGGGGAGCTGTTTTTT
- - TRBJ2-1 TRBV18 CASSSSWENEQFF TGTGCCAGCTCCTCGAGCTGGGAGAATGAGCAGTTCTTC
- - TRBJ2-1 TRBV4-3 CASSQGQDSYNEQFF TGCGCCAGCAGCCAAGGCCAGGACTCCTACAATGAGCAGTTCTTC
once - TRBJ2-1 TRBV5-1 CASSFTGPGNEQFF TGCGCCAGCAGCTTTACGGGCCCGGGGAATGAGCAGTTCTTC
- TRBD1 TRBJ2-2 TRBV23-1 CASSHPGQGTGELFF TGCGCCAGCAGTCACCCGGGACAGGGGACCGGGGAGCTGTTTTTT
once TRBD2 TRBJ2-1 TRBV5-4 CASSGTSGGFDEQFF TGTGCCAGCAGCGGGACTAGCGGGGGGTTTGATGAGCAGTTCTTC
- - TRBJ1-3 TRBV15 CATSRDDSSGNTIYF TGTGCCACCAGCAGAGATGACAGCTCTGGAAACACCATATATTTT
- - TRBJ2-3 TRBV10-3 CAITVGGASTDTQYF TGTGCCATCACCGTGGGGGGGGCTAGCACAGATACGCAGTATTTT
many - TRBJ2-3 TRBV28 CASSSTGRLVTDTQYF TGTGCCAGCAGTTCGACAGGGAGGTTAGTGACAGATACGCAGTATTTT
- TRBD2 TRBJ2-3 TRBV2 CASSERRGGPSTDTQYF TGTGCCAGCAGTGAACGACGGGGGGGCCCCTCCACAGATACGCAGTATTTT
- - TRBJ1-3 TRBV30 CAWNQAASGNTIYF TGTGCCTGGAACCAGGCAGCCTCTGGAAACACCATATATTTT
- TRBD1 TRBJ2-7 TRBV7-2 CASSLGGTGPNLPYEQYF TGTGCCAGCAGCTTAGGGGGGACAGGGCCTAATCTGCCCTACGAGCAGTACTTC
- TRBD1 TRBJ1-2 TRBV5-4 CASSPDRGRGGYTF TGTGCCAGCAGCCCCGACAGGGGGCGAGGTGGCTACACCTTC
- TRBD1 TRBJ2-1 TRBV6-6 CASSQGQGQINEQFF TGTGCCAGCAGTCAGGGACAGGGTCAAATCAATGAGCAGTTCTTC
once TRBD1 TRBJ1-5 TRBV28 CASSIWGQGDQPQHF TGTGCCAGCAGCATCTGGGGACAGGGGGATCAGCCCCAGCATTTT
- TRBD2 TRBJ2-1 TRBV6-5 CASSPGTSSNEQFF TGTGCCAGCAGTCCAGGGACTAGCAGTAATGAGCAGTTCTTC
few - TRBJ2-7 TRBV5-4 CASSHQDSYEQYF TGTGCCAGCAGCCACCAGGACAGCTACGAGCAGTACTTC
- TRBD2 TRBJ2-5 TRBV20-1 CSASLAGGPGETQYF TGCAGTGCTAGTCTAGCGGGGGGGCCGGGGGAGACCCAGTACTTC
- - TRBJ2-1 TRBV6-5 CASSLGGGSDEQFF TGTGCCAGCAGCTTAGGGGGGGGCTCGGATGAGCAGTTCTTC
once - TRBJ2-7 TRBV27 CASSSNRANEQYF TGTGCCAGCAGTTCCAACAGGGCCAACGAGCAGTACTTC
- TRBD1 TRBJ1-1 TRBV5-5 CASSLWQGGQSGAFF TGTGCCAGCAGCTTGTGGCAGGGGGGCCAGTCCGGGGCTTTCTTT
few TRBD1 TRBJ1-5 TRBV7-9 CASSGQGGQPQHF TGTGCCAGCAGCGGACAGGGAGGTCAGCCCCAGCATTTT
- TRBD2 TRBJ2-3 TRBV5-1 CASSSGTSGGVSSTDTQYF TGCGCCAGCAGCTCCGGGACTAGCGGGGGGGTATCTAGCACAGATACGCAGTATTTT
- - TRBJ2-7 TRBV13 CASSLDSSGEQYF TGTGCCAGCAGCTTAGACAGTTCAGGCGAGCAGTACTTC
- - TRBJ1-5 TRBV19 CASSMSTTLSNQPQHF TGTGCCAGTAGTATGTCTACGACACTTAGCAATCAGCCCCAGCATTTT